This T cell receptor (beta chain) was identified during a study of metastatic and nonmetastatic thyroid tumors (TCRdb year 2020). About the full investigation: The researchers compared repertoires between peripheral blood samples and tumor or nodule tissue samples from patients with malignant or benign thyroid disease. Overall study outcomes, separate from this receptor: In both blood and tumor samples, TCR beta diversity was reported to be significantly higher in malignant tumors than in benign nodules.

The library relied on PCR. The instrument given in TCRdb is Illumina HiSeq 4000. High-throughput sequencing was used to profile the TCR beta-chain CDR3 region of every patient. The original methods were these. A classifier to discriminate distant-metastatic papillary thyroid cancer patients was built from CDR3 differences across clinicopathological groups. To measure repertoire diversity the researchers used the Shannon index, while the Morisita-Horn index served to gauge how similar the tumor and blood repertoires were. TCRdb reran the public reads through fastp at Q25 and MiXCR, keeping productive beta chains. V and J calls and clone size were set by TCRdb, not the authors. The sample yields roughly 30,000 clones; about a sixth were counted once. The biggest ten clones account for around 7.5% of the sample. No patient had received any treatment before thyroid surgery. The study retrospectively analysed patient clinical samples collected from 2012 to 2018 using T-cell receptor beta sequencing.

CDR1 and CDR2 were assigned from the germline V gene (reference sequence) as DFQATT and SNEGSKA. CDR3 length: 14 amino acids, cysteine to phenylalanine. Only CDR3 DNA remains: 42 bases, in frame from the first base. V is reduced by 6 bases and J by 3 bases, leaving a spacing of 17 bases between them. Compared with the rest of its sample, this clone is medium-sized (0.01 to 0.1%). The specificity of this receptor is unknown. No base qualities exist here, and no much larger clone lies one base off it. The sample consisted of blood. This sequence was found in a female donor with papillary thyroid cancer or a benign thyroid nodule (not recorded which). Some clones in this sample may be carry-over from other donors' samples. Recombination connected TRBV20-1 to TRBJ1-1; a tentative D call is TRBD1 (5 bases match). The DNA sequence follows: TGCAGTGCAGACGGATCCGACAGCCACACTGAAGCTTTCTTT. It encodes CSADGSDSHTEAFF.